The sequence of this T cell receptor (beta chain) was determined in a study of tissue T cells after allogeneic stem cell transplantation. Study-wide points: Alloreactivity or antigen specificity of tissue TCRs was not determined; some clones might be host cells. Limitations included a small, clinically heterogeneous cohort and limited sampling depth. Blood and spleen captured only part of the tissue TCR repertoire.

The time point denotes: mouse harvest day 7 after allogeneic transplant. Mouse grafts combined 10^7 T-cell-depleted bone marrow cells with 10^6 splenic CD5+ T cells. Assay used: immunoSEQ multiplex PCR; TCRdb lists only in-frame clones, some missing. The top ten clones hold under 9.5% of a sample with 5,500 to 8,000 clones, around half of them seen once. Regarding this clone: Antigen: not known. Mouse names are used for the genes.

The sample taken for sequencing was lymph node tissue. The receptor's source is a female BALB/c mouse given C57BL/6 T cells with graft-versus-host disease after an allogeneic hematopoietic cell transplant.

CDR3 DNA, as far as it was read: TGTGCAAGCAGCTTAGAATACGCAGAAACGCTGTAT. Encoded protein: CASSLEYAETLY. The complete CDR3 sequence is CASSLEYAETLYF. This chain links TRBV16 with TRBJ2-3; no clear D gene. The observed sequence ends 1 residue before the CDR3 terminus, with the missing tail filled in from the germline J gene. Germline CDR1 reads SGHSA; CDR2 reads FRNQAP. The V and J ends lost 0 bases and 3 bases respectively, with 4 bases between them. The CDR3 is made up of 13 amino acids.